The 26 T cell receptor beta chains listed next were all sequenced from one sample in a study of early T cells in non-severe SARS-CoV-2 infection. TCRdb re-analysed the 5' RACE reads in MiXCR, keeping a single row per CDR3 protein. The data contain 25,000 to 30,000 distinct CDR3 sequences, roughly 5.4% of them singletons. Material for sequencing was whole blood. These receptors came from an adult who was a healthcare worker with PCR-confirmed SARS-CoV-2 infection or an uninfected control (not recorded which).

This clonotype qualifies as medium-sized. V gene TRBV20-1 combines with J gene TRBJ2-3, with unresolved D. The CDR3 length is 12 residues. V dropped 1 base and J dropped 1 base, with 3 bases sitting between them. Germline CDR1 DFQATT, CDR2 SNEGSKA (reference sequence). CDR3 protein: CSARGGTDTQYF. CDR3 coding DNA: TGCAGTGCTAGAGGGGGCACAGATACGCAGTATTTT.

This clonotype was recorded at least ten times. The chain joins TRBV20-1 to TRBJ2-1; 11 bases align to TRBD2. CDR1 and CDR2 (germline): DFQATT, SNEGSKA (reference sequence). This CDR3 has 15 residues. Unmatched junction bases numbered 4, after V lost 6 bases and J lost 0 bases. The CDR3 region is CSAILAGASYNEQFF. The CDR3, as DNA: TGCAGTGCCATACTAGCGGGAGCCTCCTACAATGAGCAGTTCTTC.

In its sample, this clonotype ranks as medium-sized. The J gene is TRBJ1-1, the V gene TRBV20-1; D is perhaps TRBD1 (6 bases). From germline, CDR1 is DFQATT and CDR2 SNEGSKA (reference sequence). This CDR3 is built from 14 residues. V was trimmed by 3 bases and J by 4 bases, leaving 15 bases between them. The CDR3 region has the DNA TGCAGTGCTAGTATTCCGGGGACATCCACTGAAGCTTTCTTT. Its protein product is CSASIPGTSTEAFF.

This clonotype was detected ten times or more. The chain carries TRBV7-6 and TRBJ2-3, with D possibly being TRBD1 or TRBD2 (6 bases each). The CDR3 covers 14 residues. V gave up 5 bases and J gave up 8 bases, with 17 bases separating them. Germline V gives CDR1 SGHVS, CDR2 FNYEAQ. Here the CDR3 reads CASSPGGATITQYF. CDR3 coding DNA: TGTGCCAGCAGCCCCGGGGGCGCGACGATTACGCAGTATTTT.

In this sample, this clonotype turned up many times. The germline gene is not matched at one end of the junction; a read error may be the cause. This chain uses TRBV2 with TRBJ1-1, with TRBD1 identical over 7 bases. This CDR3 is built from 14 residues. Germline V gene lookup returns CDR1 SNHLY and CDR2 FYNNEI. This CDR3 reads CASREGGPNTEAFF. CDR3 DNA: TGTGCCAGCAGAGAAGGGGGCCCGAACACTGAAGCTTTCTTT.

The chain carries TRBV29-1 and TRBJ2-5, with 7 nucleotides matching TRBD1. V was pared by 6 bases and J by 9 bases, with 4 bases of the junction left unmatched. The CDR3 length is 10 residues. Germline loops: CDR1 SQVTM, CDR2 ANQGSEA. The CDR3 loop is CSVGTVSQYF. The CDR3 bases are TGCAGCGTGGGGACAGTTTCCCAGTACTTC.

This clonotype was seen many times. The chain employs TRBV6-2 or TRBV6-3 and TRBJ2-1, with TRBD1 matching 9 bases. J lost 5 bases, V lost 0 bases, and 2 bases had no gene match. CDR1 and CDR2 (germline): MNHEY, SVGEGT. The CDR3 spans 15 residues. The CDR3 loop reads CASSYSGQGNNEQFF. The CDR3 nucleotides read TGTGCCAGCAGTTACTCGGGACAGGGAAACAATGAGCAGTTCTTC.

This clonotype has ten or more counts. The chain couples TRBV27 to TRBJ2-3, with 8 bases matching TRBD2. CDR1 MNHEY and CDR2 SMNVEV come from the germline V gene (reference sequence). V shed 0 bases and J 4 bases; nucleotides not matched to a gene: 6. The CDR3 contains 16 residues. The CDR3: CASSLSGGLGADTQYF. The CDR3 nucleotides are TGTGCCAGCAGTTTATCGGGGGGACTAGGGGCAGATACGCAGTATTTT.

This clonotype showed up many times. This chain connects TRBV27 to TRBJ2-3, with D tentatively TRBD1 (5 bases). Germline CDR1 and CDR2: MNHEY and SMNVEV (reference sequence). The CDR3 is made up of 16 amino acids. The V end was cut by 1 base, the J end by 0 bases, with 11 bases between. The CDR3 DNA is TGTGCCAGCAGTTTATACGACAGTCTGAGCACAGATACGCAGTATTTT. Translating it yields CASSLYDSLSTDTQYF.

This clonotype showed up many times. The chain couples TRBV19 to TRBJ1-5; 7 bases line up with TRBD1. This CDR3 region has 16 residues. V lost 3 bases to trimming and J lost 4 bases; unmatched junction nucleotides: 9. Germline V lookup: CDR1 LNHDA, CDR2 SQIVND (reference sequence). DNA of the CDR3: TGTGCCAGTAGTATCACCCGGGACAGACTAAATCAGCCCCAGCATTTT. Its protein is CASSITRDRLNQPQHF.

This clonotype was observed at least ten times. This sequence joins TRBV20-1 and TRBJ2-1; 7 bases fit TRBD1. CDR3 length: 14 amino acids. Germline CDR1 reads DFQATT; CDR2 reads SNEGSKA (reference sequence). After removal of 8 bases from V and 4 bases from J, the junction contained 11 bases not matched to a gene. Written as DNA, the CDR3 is TGCAGTACGAGTCGGGCAGGGGGTTACAATGAGCAGTTCTTC. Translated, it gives CSTSRAGGYNEQFF.

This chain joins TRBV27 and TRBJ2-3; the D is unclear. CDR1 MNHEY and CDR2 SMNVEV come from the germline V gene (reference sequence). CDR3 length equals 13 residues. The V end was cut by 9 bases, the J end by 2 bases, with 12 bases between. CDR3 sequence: CARPTSYTDTQYF. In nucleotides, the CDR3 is TGTGCCAGACCAACGAGCTACACAGATACGCAGTATTTT.

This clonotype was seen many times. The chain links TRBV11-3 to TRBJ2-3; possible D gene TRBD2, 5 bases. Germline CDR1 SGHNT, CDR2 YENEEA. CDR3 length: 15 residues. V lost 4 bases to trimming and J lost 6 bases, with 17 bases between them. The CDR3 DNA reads TGTGCCAGCAGCTCGGGGTTAGGGTTTATCGATACGCAGTATTTT. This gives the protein CASSSGLGFIDTQYF.

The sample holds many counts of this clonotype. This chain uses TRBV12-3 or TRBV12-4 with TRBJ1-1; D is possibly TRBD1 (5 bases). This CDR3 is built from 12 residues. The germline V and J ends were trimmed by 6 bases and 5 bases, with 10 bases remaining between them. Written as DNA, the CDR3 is TGTGCCAGCAGCAGGGAGGCGACTGAAGCTTTCTTT. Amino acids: CASSREATEAFF.

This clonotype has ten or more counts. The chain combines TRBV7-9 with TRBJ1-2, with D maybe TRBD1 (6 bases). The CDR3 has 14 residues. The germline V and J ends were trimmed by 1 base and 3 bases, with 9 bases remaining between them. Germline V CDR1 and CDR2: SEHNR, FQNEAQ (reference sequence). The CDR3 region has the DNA TGTGCCAGCAGCTTAGGGGCAGGGGACTATGGCTACACCTTC. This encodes CASSLGAGDYGYTF.

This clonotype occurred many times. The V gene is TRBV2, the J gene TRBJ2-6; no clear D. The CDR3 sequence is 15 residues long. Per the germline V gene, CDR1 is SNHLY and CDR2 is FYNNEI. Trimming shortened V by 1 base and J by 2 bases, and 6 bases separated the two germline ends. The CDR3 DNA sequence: TGTGCCAGCAGTGAAGAAGGAGCTGGGGCCAACGTCCTGACTTTC. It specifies CASSEEGAGANVLTF.

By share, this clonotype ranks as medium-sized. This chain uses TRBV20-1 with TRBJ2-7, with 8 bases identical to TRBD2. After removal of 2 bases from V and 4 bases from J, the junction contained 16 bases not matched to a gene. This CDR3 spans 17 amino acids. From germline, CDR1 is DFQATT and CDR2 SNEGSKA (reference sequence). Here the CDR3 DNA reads TGCAGTGCTAGACCTTCCCAACGCCCGGGACTAGGGTACGAGCAGTACTTC. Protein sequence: CSARPSQRPGLGYEQYF.

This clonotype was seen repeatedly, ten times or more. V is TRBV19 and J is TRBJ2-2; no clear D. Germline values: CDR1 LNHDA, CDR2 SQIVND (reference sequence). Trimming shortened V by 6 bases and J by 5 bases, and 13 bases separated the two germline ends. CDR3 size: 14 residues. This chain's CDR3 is CASSPVYGTGELFF. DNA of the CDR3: TGTGCCAGTAGCCCCGTTTACGGGACCGGGGAGCTGTTTTTT.

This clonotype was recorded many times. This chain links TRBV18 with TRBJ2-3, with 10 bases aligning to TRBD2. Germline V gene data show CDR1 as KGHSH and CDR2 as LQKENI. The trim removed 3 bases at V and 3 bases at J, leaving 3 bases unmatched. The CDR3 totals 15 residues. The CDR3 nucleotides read TGTGCCAGCTCACCCTCTAGCGGGAGAACAGATACGCAGTATTTT. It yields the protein CASSPSSGRTDTQYF.

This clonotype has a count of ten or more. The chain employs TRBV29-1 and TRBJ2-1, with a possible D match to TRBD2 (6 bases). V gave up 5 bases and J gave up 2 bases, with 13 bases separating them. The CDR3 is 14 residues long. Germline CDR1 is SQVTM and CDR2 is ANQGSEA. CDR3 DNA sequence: TGCAGCGTTCAGGGCGGGATACCCTACAATGAGCAGTTCTTC. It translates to CSVQGGIPYNEQFF.

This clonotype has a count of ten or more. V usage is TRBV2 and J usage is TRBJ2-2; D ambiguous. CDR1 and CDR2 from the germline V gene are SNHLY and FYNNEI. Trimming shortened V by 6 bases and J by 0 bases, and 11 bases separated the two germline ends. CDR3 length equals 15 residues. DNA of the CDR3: TGTGCCAGCAGCTTCTTCGGGCCGAACACCGGGGAGCTGTTTTTT. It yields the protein CASSFFGPNTGELFF.

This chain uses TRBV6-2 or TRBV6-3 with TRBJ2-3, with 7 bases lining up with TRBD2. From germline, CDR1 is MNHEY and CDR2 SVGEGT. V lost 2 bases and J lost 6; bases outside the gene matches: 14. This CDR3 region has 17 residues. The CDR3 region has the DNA TGTGCCAGCAGTTACCCCCCGATGGCTAGCGGAGGGGATACGCAGTATTTT. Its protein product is CASSYPPMASGGDTQYF.

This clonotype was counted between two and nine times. The CDR3 region has the DNA TGTGCCACCAGCAGAAACGTCGGGCTAGCGGGAGCGAATGAGCAGTTCTTC. Translation: CATSRNVGLAGANEQFF. V is TRBV15 and J is TRBJ2-1; the match to TRBD2 covers 10 bases. The junction had 11 bases not matched to a gene; V was cut back by 2 bases and J by 7 bases. From germline, CDR1 is LNHNV and CDR2 YYDKDF (reference sequence). CDR3 length: 17 residues.

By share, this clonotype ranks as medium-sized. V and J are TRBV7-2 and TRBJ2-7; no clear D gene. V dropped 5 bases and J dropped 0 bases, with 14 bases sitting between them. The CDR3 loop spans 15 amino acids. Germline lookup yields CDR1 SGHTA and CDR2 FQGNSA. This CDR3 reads CASSPHGLASYEQYF. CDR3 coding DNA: TGTGCCAGCAGCCCACACGGGCTGGCCTCCTACGAGCAGTACTTC. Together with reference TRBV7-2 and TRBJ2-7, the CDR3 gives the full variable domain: GAGVSQSPSNKVTEKGKDVELRCDPISGHTALYWYRQSLGQGLEFLIYFQGNSAPDKSGLPSDRFSAERTGGSVSTLTIQRTQQEDSAVYLCASSPHGLASYEQYFGPGTRLTVT.

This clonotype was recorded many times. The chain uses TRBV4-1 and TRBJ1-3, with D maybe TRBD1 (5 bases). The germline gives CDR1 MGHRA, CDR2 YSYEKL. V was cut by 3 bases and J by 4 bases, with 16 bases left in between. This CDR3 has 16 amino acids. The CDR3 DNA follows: TGCGCCAGCAGCCACGGGGGGTCAACTCTCGGAAACACCATATATTTT. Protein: CASSHGGSTLGNTIYF.

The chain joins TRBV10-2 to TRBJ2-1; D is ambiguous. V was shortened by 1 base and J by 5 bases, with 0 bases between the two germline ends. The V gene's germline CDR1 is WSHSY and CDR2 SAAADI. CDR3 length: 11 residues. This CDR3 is CASSEYNEQFF. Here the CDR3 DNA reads TGCGCCAGCAGTGAGTACAATGAGCAGTTCTTC.